This TCR beta chain appears in the sequencing data of a study of early T cells in non-severe SARS-CoV-2 infection. Study-level information: Bulk RNA from unsorted whole blood was sequenced; chains were unpaired. General study results and limits: A preference for anti-spike CD8 responses marked VDJdb matching, which missed private and CD4 specificities.

Remarks on this clonotype: The antigen remains undetermined.

The germline V and J ends were trimmed by 2 bases and 7 bases, with 13 bases remaining between them. This CDR3 is 14 amino acids long. CDR1 and CDR2 from the germline V gene are SGHRS and YFSETQ. Individual cDNA molecules were tagged with unique molecular identifiers. TCRdb fed the 5' RACE reads into MiXCR, producing one record per CDR3 protein. Of roughly 90,000 distinct CDR3 sequences in the sample, roughly 13% were seen once. V is TRBV5-1 and J is TRBJ2-1; no clear D gene. The specimen was whole blood. This receptor was identified in an adult who was a healthcare worker with PCR-confirmed SARS-CoV-2 infection or an uninfected control (not recorded which). The CDR3 protein is CASSFEPPLNEQFF. CDR3 nucleotides: TGCGCCAGCAGCTTTGAACCCCCATTAAATGAGCAGTTCTTC.